This T cell receptor beta chain comes out of a study of shared clonotypes between healthy human individuals. Libraries were prepared by immunoSEQ multiplex PCR; TCRdb keeps only in-frame clonotypes and omits some of them. The sample lists some 2 million clones; roughly 95% were seen once. The V gene lost 1 base and the J gene lost 8 bases, with 11 bases spanning the gap. This CDR3 has 14 amino acids. Germline CDR1 reads LNHDA; CDR2 reads SQIVND (reference sequence). This sequence was found in a man aged 18 to 30 in good health. The sequenced sample was naive CD4+ T cells sorted from blood. As for subset: CD45RA+ positively selected. The rearrangement links TRBV19 to TRBJ1-4, with no clear D. This CDR3 reads CASSIGPGREKLFF. CDR3 nucleotide sequence: TGTGCCAGTAGTATAGGTCCAGGACGGGAAAAACTGTTTTTT.